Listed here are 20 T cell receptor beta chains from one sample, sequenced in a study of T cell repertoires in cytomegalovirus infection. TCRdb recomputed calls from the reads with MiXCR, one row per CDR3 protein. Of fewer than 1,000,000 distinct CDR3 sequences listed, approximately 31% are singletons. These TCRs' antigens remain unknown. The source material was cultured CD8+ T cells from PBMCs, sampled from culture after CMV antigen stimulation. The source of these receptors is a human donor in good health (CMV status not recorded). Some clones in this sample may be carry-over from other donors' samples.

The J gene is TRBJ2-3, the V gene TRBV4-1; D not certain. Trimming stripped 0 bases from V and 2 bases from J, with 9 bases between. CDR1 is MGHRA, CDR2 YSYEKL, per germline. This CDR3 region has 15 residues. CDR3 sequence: CASSQDLRNTDTQYF. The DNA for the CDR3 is TGCGCCAGCAGCCAAGACCTCCGGAACACAGATACGCAGTATTTT.

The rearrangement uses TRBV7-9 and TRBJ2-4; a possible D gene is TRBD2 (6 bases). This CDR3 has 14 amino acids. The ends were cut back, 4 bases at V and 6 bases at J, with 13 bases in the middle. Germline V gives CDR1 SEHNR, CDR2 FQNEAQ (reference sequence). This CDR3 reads CASSSPGLLNIQYF. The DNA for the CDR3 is TGTGCCAGCAGCTCGCCGGGACTGTTAAACATTCAGTACTTC.

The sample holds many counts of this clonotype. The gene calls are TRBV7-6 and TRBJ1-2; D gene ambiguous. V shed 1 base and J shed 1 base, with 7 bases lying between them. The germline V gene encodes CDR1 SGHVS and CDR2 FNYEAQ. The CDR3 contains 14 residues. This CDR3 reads CASSLGGNNYGYTF. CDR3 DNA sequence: TGTGCCAGCAGCTTAGGTGGGAATAACTATGGCTACACCTTC.

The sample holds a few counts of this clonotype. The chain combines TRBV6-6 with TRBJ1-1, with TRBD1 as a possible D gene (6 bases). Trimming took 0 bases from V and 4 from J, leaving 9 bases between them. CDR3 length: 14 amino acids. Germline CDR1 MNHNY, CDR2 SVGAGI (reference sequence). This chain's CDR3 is CASSYSGATTEAFF. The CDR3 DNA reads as TGTGCCAGCAGTTACTCGGGGGCGACCACTGAAGCTTTCTTT.

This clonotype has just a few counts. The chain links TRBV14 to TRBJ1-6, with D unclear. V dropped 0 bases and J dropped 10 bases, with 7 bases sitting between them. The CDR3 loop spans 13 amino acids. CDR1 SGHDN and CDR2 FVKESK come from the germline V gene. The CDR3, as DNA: TGTGCCAGCAGCCAAGAGATAGGGTCACCCCTCCACTTT. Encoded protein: CASSQEIGSPLHF.

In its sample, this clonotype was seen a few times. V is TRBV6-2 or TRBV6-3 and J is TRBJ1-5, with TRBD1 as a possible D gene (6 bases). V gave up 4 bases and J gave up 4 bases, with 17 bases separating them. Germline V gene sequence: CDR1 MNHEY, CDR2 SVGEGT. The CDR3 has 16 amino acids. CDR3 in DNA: TGTGCCAGCAGTTCACTTCCGGACAGCCAAAATCAGCCCCAGCATTTT. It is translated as CASSSLPDSQNQPQHF.

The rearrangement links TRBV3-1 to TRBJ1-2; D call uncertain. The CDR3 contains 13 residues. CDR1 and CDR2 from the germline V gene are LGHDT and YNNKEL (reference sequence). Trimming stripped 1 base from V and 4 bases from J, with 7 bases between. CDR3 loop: CASSQGMFYGYTF. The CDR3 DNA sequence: TGTGCCAGCAGCCAAGGAATGTTCTATGGCTACACCTTC.

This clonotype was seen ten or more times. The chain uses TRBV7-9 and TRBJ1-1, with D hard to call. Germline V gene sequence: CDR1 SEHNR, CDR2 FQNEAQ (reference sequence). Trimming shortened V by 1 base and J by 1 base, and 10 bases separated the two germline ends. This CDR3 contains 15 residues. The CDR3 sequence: CASSLVRASNTEAFF. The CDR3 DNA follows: TGTGCCAGCAGCTTAGTAAGGGCGTCGAACACTGAAGCTTTCTTT.

Here the CDR3 reads CASSQRTSAVVDTIYF. The CDR3 region has the DNA TGTGCCAGCAGCCAACGGACCTCCGCGGTAGTTGACACCATATATTTT. The V and J genes are TRBV14 and TRBJ1-3, with D unclear. This CDR3 is built from 16 residues. Germline V gene data show CDR1 as SGHDN and CDR2 as FVKESK. V was shortened by 2 bases and J by 8 bases, with 19 bases between the two germline ends. The complete variable domain, with remaining parts taken from reference TRBV14 and TRBJ1-3, reads EAGVTQFPSHSVIEKGQTVTLRCDPISGHDNLYWYRRVMGKEIKFLLHFVKESKQDESGMPNNRFLAERTGGTYSTLKVQPAELEDSGVYFCASSQRTSAVVDTIYFGEGSWLTVV.

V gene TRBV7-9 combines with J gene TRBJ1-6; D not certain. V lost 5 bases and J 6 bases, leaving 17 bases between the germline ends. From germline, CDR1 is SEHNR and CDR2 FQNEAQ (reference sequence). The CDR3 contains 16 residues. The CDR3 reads CASSPPQGQSNSPLHF. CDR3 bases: TGTGCCAGCAGCCCCCCCCAAGGGCAGAGTAATTCACCCCTCCACTTT.

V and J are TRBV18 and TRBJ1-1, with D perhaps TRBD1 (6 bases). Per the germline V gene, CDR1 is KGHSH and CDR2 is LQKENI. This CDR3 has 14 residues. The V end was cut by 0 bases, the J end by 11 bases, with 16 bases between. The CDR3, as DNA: TGTGCCAGCTCACCACCGGCATCGTCAGGGGCCGCTTTCTTT. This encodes CASSPPASSGAAFF.

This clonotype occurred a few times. CDR3 sequence (DNA): TGTGCCAGCCTCCATTACGGTCTTATGTACAATGAGCAGTTCTTC. Protein product: CASLHYGLMYNEQFF. This chain links TRBV28 with TRBJ2-1; no clear D gene. This CDR3 has 15 amino acids. CDR1 and CDR2 (germline): MDHEN, SYDVKM. Trimming shortened V by 8 bases and J by 4 bases, and 18 bases separated the two germline ends. Looking up the rest from reference TRBV28 and TRBJ2-1 gives the full variable domain: DVKVTQSSRYLVKRTGEKVFLECVQDMDHENMFWYRQDPGLGLRLIYFSYDVKMKEKGDIPEGYSVSREKKERFSLILESASTNQTSMYLCASLHYGLMYNEQFFGPGTRLTVL.

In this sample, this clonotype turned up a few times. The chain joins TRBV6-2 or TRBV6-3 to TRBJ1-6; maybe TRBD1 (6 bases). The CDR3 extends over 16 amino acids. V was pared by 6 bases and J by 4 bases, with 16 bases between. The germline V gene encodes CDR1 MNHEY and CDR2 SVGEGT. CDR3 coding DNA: TGTGCCAGCAGCTTCACCGGGACACAGTATAATTCACCCCTCCACTTT. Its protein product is CASSFTGTQYNSPLHF.

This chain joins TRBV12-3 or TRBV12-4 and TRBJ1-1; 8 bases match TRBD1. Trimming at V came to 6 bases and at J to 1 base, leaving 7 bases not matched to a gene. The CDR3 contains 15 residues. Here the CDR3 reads CASSATGGGNTEAFF. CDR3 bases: TGTGCCAGCAGCGCCACAGGGGGAGGGAACACTGAAGCTTTCTTT.

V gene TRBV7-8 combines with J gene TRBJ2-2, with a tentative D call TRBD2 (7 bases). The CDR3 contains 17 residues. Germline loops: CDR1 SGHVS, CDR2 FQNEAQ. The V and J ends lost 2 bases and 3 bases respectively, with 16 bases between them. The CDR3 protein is CASSLQARGGDTGELFF. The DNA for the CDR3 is TGTGCCAGCAGCTTACAAGCGAGGGGGGGGGACACCGGGGAGCTGTTTTTT.

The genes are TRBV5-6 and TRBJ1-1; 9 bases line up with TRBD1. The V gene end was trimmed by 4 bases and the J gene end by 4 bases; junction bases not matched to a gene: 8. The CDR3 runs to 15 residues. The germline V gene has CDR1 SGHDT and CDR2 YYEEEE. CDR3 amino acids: CASSAGTGRSTEAFF. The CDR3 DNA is TGTGCCAGCAGCGCCGGGACAGGGAGGAGCACTGAAGCTTTCTTT.

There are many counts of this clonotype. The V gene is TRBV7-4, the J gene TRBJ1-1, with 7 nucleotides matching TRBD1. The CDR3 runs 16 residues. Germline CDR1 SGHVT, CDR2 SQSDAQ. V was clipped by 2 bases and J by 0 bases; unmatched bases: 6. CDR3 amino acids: CASSLSTGKMNTEAFF. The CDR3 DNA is TGTGCCAGCAGCTTATCGACAGGGAAAATGAACACTGAAGCTTTCTTT.

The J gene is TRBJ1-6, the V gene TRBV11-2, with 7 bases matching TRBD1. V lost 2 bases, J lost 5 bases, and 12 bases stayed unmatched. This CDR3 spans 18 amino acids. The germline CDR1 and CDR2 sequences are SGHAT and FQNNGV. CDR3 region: CASSLILDRVMDNSPLHF. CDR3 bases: TGTGCCAGCAGCTTAATCCTAGACAGGGTGATGGATAATTCACCCCTCCACTTT.

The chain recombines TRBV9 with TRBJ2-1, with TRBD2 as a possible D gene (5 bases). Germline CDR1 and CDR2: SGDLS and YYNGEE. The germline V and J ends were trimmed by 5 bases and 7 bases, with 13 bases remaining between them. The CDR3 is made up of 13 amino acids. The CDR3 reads CASSDTGVNEQFF. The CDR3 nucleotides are TGTGCCAGCAGTGATACCGGGGTGAATGAGCAGTTCTTC. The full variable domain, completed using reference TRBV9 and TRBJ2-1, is DSGVTQTPKHLITATGQRVTLRCSPRSGDLSVYWYQQSLDQGLQFLIQYYNGEERAKGNILERFSAQQFPDLHSELNLSSLELGDSALYFCASSDTGVNEQFFGPGTRLTVL.

The CDR3 DNA reads TGTGCCAGCACAGGGGATTTTAATGAGCAGTTCTTC. Its protein is CASTGDFNEQFF. V is TRBV6-6 and J is TRBJ2-1; D perhaps matches TRBD1 (6 bases). V was cut by 7 bases and J by 7 bases, with 11 bases left in between. This CDR3 region has 12 residues. CDR1 is MNHNY, CDR2 SVGAGI, per germline (reference sequence).